This T cell receptor (beta chain) derives from a study of T cell responses to AZD1222 COVID-19 vaccine. Study observations and caveats: Donors, mostly white British, included more females; clonal diversity was possibly underestimated.

Remarks on this clone: Its antigen is currently unknown.

The protocol was immunoSEQ multiplex PCR, while the TCRdb copy is restricted to in-frame clones and leaves out a portion. This sample yields approximately 50,000 clones, of which 75% to 90% are seen a single time; approximately 19% belongs to the top ten. CDR1 and CDR2 (germline): SGHDN, FVKESK. Deletions cut 1 base from V and 5 bases from J, with 19 bases between. This CDR3 contains 17 residues. The chain recombines TRBV14 with TRBJ2-3, with a possible D match to TRBD2 (7 bases). Sequenced material: peripheral blood, taken on day 0 of MenACWY control vaccination. This clonotype was sampled from an adult in good health. The CDR3 nucleotides are TGTGCCAGCAGCCAAGTCGGGGGGCGCGGGCACAGAGATACGCAGTATTTT. This translates into CASSQVGGRGHRDTQYF.